This T cell receptor beta chain stems from a study of cytotoxic CD8 clonotypes in ibrutinib-treated CLL. Study details: Results showed some 25 partial and 2 complete responses; following median approximately 69 months, roughly 15 remained remitted, approximately twelve advanced.

TCRdb keeps only in-frame clones here, not all; method: immunoSEQ multiplex PCR. The sample lists 250,000 to 350,000 clones, around 69% occurring once. V lost 3 bases and J 2 bases, leaving 9 bases between the germline ends. Looked up from germline, CDR1 is LGHNA and CDR2 is YSLEER. This CDR3 comprises 14 residues. The receptor was isolated from a human donor with chronic lymphocytic leukemia. This chain uses TRBV4-3 with TRBJ2-3, with unresolved D. Sample: PBMCs, taken at disease progression, from a patient treated with ibrutinib. The DNA for the CDR3 is TGCGCCAGCAGCCAGGTGACTTTCACAGATACGCAGTATTTT. It yields the protein CASSQVTFTDTQYF.